The TCR beta chain described here comes from a study of blood T cell repertoires in COVID-19. CDR3 length: 14 residues. V was shortened by 3 bases and J by 1 base, with 9 bases between the two germline ends. Germline CDR1 and CDR2: SEHNR and FQNEAQ (reference sequence). Methods used by the authors: Amplification from reference gene primers served as the basis for estimated nucleated cell counts. Using immunoSEQ multiplex PCR, the repertoire was profiled, and TCRdb retains in-frame clones only, with some absent. V, J and clone size are taken as reported in that table, and D and trimming were inferred from the DNA itself. The table has tens of thousands of clones, roughly 90% seen once; the top ten hold about a quarter.

Sequencing was carried out using peripheral blood. The chain has TRBV7-9 and TRBJ1-1; D unresolved. The sequence came from a woman older than 75 in a cohort sampled during active or convalescent COVID-19. The CDR3 is CASSFFEGNTEAFF. CDR3 DNA sequence: TGTGCCAGCAGCTTTTTTGAGGGGAACACTGAAGCTTTCTTT.